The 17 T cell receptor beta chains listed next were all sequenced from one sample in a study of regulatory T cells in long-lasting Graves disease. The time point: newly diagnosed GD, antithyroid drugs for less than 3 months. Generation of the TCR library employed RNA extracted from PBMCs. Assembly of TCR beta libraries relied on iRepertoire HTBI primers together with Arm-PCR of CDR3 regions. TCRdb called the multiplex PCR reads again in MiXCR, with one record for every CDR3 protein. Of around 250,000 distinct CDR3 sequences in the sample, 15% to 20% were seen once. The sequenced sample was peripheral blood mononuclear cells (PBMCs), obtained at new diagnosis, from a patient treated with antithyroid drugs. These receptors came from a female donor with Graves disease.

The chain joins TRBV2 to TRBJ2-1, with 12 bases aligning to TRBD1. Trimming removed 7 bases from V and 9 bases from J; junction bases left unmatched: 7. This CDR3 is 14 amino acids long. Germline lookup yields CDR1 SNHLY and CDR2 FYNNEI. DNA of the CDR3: TGTGCCAGCATCACCTCGGGACAGGGGGCTGAGCAGTTCTTC. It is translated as CASITSGQGAEQFF.

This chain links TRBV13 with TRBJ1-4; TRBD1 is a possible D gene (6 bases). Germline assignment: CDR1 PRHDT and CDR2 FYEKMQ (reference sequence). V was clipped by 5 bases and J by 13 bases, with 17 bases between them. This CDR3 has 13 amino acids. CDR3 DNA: TGTGCCAGCAGCCCACAGGGAGGTCGGGGACTGTTTTTT. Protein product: CASSPQGGRGLFF.

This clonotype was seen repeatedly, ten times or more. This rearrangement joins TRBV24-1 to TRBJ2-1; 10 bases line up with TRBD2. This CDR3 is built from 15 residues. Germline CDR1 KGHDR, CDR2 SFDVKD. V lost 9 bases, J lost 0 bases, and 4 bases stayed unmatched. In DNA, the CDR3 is TGTGCCACCCTTAGGACTAGCGGCTCCTACAATGAGCAGTTCTTC. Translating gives CATLRTSGSYNEQFF.

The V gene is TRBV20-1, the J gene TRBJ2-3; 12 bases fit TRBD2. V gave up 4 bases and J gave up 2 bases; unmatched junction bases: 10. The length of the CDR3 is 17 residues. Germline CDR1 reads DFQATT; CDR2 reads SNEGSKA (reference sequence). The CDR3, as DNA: TGCAGTGCTACTCAAAGGACTAGCGGGACGATCACAGATACGCAGTATTTT. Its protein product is CSATQRTSGTITDTQYF.

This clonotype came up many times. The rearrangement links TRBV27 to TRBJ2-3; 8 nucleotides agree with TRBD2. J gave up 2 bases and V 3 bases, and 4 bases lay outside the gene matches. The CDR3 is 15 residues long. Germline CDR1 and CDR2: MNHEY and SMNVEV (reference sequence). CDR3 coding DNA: TGTGCCAGCAGTTTCCCCGGGAGGGCCACAGATACGCAGTATTTT. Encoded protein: CASSFPGRATDTQYF.

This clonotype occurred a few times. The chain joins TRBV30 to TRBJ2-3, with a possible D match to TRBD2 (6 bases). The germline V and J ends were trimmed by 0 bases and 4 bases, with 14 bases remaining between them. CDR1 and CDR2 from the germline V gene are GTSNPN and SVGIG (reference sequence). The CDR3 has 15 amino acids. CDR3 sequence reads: CAWSVGTGGADTQYF. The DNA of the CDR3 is TGTGCCTGGAGTGTGGGGACTGGAGGCGCAGATACGCAGTATTTT.

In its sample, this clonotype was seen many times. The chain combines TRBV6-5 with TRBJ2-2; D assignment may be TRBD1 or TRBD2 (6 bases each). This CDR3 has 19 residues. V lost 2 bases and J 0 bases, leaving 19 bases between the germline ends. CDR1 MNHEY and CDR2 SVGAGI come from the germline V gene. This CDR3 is CASSYGGGTGTPNTGELFF. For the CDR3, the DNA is TGTGCCAGCAGTTACGGTGGCGGGACCGGGACACCGAACACCGGGGAGCTGTTTTTT.

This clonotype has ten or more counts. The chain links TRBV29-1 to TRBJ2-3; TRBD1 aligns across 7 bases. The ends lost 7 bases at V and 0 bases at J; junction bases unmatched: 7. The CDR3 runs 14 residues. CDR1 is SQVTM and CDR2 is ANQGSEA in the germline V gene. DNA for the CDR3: TGCAGCGCTTTACAGGGGAGAAGCACAGATACGCAGTATTTT. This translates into CSALQGRSTDTQYF.

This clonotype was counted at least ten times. CDR3 DNA: TGTGCCAGCAGCGTAGGGGGGGAGAGCTCCTACGAGCAGTACTTC. Residues: CASSVGGESSYEQYF. V gene TRBV9 combines with J gene TRBJ2-7; TRBD2 is a possible D gene (6 bases). V shed 0 bases and J shed 0 bases, with 10 bases lying between them. This CDR3 spans 15 amino acids. Per the germline V gene, CDR1 is SGDLS and CDR2 is YYNGEE.

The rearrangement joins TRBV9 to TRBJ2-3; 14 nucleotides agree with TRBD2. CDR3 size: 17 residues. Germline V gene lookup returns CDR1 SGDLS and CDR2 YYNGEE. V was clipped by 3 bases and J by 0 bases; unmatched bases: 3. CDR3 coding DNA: TGTGCCAGCAGCGAGGGACTAGCGGGGGCTAGCACAGATACGCAGTATTTT. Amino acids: CASSEGLAGASTDTQYF. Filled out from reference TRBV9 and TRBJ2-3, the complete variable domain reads DSGVTQTPKHLITATGQRVTLRCSPRSGDLSVYWYQQSLDQGLQFLIQYYNGEERAKGNILERFSAQQFPDLHSELNLSSLELGDSALYFCASSEGLAGASTDTQYFGPGTRLTVL.

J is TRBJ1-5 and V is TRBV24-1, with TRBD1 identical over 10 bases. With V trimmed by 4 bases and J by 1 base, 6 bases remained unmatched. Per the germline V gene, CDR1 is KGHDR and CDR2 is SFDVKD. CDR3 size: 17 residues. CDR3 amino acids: CATSDTTGGGSNQPQHF. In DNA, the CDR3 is TGTGCCACCAGTGACACGACAGGGGGCGGAAGCAATCAGCCCCAGCATTTT.

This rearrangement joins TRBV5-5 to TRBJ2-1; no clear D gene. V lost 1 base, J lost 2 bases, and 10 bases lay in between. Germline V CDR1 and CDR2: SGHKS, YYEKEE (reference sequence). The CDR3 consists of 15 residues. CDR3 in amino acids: CASSLYQTAYNEQFF. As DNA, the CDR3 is TGTGCCAGCAGCTTGTACCAGACGGCCTACAATGAGCAGTTCTTC.

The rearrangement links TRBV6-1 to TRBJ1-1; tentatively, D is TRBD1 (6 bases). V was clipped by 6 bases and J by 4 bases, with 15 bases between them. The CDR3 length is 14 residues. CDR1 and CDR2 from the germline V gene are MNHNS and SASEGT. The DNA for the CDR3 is TGTGCCAGCAGAATGGTAGGGGGGACCACTGAAGCTTTCTTT. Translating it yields CASRMVGGTTEAFF.

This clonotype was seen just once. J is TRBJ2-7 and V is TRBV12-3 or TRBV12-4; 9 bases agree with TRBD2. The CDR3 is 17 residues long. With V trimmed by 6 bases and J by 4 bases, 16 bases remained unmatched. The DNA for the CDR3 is TGTGCCAGCAGACCCAACCGAGGCGGGAGGGCCGGGTACGAGCAGTACTTC. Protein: CASRPNRGGRAGYEQYF.

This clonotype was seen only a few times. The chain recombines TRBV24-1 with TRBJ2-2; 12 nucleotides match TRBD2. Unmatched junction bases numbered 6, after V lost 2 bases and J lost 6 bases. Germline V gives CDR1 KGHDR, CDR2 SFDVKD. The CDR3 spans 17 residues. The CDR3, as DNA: TGTGCCACCAGTGATTGGGCTAGCGGGAGGGCCCCCGGGGAGCTGTTTTTT. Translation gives CATSDWASGRAPGELFF.

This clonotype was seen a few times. In DNA form, the CDR3 reads TGCAGTGCTAGACTAGGTGTTAATTCACCCCTCCACTTT. It encodes CSARLGVNSPLHF. This rearrangement joins TRBV20-1 to TRBJ1-6; the D is unclear. Germline V gives CDR1 DFQATT, CDR2 SNEGSKA (reference sequence). The CDR3 extends over 13 amino acids. V gave up 2 bases and J gave up 6 bases, with 8 bases separating them.

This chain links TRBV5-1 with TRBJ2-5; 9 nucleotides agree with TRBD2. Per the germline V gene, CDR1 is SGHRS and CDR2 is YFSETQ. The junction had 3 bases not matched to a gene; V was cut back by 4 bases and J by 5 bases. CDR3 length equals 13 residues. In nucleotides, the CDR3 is TGCGCCAGCAGCGTAGGACTAGCGGAGACCCAGTACTTC. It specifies CASSVGLAETQYF.